This T cell receptor (beta chain) was obtained from a study of blood T cell repertoires in COVID-19. Germline CDR1 is LNHDA and CDR2 is SQIVND (reference sequence). The CDR3 has 16 residues. Germline trimming cut 0 bases from V and 2 bases from J; bases unmatched to any gene: 3. Sequencing was performed with immunoSEQ multiplex PCR; in TCRdb, only in-frame clones are kept and a portion is missing. The sample includes approximately 280,000 clones, 75% to 95% of them seen just once. The rearrangement joins TRBV19 to TRBJ2-2; TRBD1 agrees at 7 bases. The specimen was peripheral blood. This sequence originates from a woman in her twenties or thirties with COVID-19, enrolled during active disease. This chain's CDR3 is CASSIDGDRNTGELFF. The CDR3 nucleotides read TGTGCCAGTAGTATAGATGGGGACAGAAACACCGGGGAGCTGTTTTTT.